This T cell receptor beta chain appears in the sequencing data of a study of cytomegalovirus exposure and HLA in healthy donors. The CDR3 has 13 amino acids. Germline V gene sequence: CDR1 MNHEY, CDR2 SVGAGI. The trim removed 5 bases at V and 7 bases at J, leaving 6 bases unmatched. Study-level points and caveats: Fewer than 200 TCR beta chains were listed as cytomegalovirus-associated. After further analysis at a later stage, 17,000 or so TCR beta sequences were associated with HLA alleles at 0.05 false discovery rate.

Primers included in the PCR were 60 Vbeta and 13 Jbeta primers. In the source study's methods: Counted up in a later analysis, unique TCR beta chains came to about 80 million, with roughly 11 million shared. Some clones are missing from TCRdb's copy, which holds only in-frame ones; the method was immunoSEQ multiplex PCR. D and trimming were read from the DNA, whereas the V and J calls and clone size are those reported in that table. The sample lists some 200,000 clones, approximately 79% occurring once. This clone was seen a few times. Its specificity is not known. V usage is TRBV6-5 and J usage is TRBJ1-2, with 8 bases lining up with TRBD1. This clonotype originated in a man aged 50-60 years in good health and CMV-seronegative. Material for sequencing was PBMCs. CDR3 DNA sequence: TGTGCCAGCAGTAAGACAGGGGCCGGTGGCTACACCTTC. Its protein product is CASSKTGAGGYTF.